This TCR beta chain stems from a study of shared clonotypes between healthy human individuals. Study-wide context: The composition of the donors was a couple of women and a few men aged 18 to 49. Plates per donor: three CD4 naive, three CD4 memory, two CD8 naive, one CD8 memory.

Selected positively for CCR7 and CD45RO-negative, naive CD8 cells excluded terminally differentiated effector memory CD45RA+ cells. Sequenced by immunoSEQ multiplex PCR; TCRdb stores in-frame clones only, minus some. This sample yields hundreds of thousands of clones, of which 90% to 95% are seen a single time; less than 25% belongs to the top ten. Germline CDR1 SNHLY, CDR2 FYNNEI. The CDR3 runs to 21 residues. Trimming removed 0 bases from V and 3 bases from J; junction bases left unmatched: 14. This TCR came from a man younger than 40 in good health. The sequenced material came from naive CD8+ T cells sorted from blood. V gene TRBV2 combines with J gene TRBJ2-3; 14 bases are a match to TRBD2. CDR3: CASSEALTSGRARGGTDTQYF. For the CDR3, the DNA is TGTGCCAGCAGTGAAGCGCTGACTAGCGGGAGGGCCAGGGGAGGAACAGATACGCAGTATTTT. The whole variable domain, filled in from reference TRBV2 and TRBJ2-3, reads EPEVTQTPSHQVTQMGQEVILRCVPISNHLYFYWYRQILGQKVEFLVSFYNNEISEKSEIFDDQFSVERPDGSNFTLKIRSTKLEDSAMYFCASSEALTSGRARGGTDTQYFGPGTRLTVL.